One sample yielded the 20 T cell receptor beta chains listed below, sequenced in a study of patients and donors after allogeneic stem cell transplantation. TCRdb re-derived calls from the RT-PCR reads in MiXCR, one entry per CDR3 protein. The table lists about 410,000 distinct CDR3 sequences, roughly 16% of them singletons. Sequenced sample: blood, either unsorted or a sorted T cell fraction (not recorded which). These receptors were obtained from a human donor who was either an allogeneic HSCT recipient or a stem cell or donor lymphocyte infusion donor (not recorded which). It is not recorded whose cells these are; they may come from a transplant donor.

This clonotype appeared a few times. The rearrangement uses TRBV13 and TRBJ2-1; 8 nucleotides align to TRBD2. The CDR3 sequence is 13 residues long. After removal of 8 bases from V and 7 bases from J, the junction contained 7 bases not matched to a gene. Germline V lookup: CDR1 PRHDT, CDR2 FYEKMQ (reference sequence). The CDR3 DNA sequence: TGTGCCAGCCTGAAGCGGGAGATGAATGAGCAGTTCTTC. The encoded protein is CASLKREMNEQFF. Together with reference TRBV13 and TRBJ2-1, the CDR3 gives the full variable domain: AAGVIQSPRHLIKEKRETATLKCYPIPRHDTVYWYQQGPGQDPQFLISFYEKMQSDKGSIPDRFSAQQFSDYHSELNMSSLELGDSALYFCASLKREMNEQFFGPGTRLTVL.

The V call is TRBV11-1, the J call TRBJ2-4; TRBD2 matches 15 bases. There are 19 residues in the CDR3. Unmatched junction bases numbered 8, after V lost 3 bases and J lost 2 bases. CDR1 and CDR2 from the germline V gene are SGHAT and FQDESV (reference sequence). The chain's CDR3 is CASSFPGLAGGGTKNIQYF. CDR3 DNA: TGTGCCAGCAGCTTCCCGGGACTAGCGGGAGGAGGAACCAAAAACATTCAGTACTTC. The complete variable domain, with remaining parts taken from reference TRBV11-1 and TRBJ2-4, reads EAEVAQSPRYKITEKSQAVAFWCDPISGHATLYWYRQILGQGPELLVQFQDESVVDDSQLPKDRFSAERLKGVDSTLKIQPAELGDSAMYLCASSFPGLAGGGTKNIQYFGAGTRLSVL.

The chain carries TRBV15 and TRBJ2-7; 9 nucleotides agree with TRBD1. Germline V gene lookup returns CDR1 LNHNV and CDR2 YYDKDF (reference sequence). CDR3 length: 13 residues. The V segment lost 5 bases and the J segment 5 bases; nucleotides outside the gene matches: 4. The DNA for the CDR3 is TGTGCCACCAGCCCGGACAGGGGCCACGAGCAGTACTTC. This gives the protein CATSPDRGHEQYF.

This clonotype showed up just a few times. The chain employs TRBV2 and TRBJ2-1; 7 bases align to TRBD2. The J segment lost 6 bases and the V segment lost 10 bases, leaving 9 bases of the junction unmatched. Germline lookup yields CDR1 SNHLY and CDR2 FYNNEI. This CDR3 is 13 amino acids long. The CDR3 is CATRPGGGNEQFF. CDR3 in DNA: TGTGCCACCCGCCCGGGGGGAGGCAATGAGCAGTTCTTC.

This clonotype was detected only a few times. CDR3 region: CASSTQQGDKYGYTF. The CDR3 DNA is TGTGCCAGCAGCACCCAACAGGGGGACAAGTATGGCTACACCTTC. The chain carries TRBV9 and TRBJ1-2; 8 bases align to TRBD1. CDR1 is SGDLS and CDR2 is YYNGEE in the germline V gene. The CDR3 runs 15 residues. J was trimmed by 5 bases and V by 4 bases; bases with no gene match: 10.

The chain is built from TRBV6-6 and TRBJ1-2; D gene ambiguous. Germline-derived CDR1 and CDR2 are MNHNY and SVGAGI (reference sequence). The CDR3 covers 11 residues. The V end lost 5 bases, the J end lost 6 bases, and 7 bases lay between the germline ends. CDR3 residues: CASSPTNGYTF. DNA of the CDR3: TGTGCCAGCAGTCCCACGAATGGCTACACCTTC.

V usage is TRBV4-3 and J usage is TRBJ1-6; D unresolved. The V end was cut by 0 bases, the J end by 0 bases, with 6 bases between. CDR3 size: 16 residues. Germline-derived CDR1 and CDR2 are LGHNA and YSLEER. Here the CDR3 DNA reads TGCGCCAGCAGCCAAGATACGGGCTCCTATAATTCACCCCTCCACTTT. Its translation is CASSQDTGSYNSPLHF.

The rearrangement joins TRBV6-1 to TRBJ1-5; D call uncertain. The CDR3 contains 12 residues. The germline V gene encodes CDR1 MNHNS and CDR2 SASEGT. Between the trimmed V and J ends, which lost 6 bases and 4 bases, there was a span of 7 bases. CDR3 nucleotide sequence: TGTGCCAGCAGAGAGGGAAATCAGCCCCAGCATTTT. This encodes CASREGNQPQHF.

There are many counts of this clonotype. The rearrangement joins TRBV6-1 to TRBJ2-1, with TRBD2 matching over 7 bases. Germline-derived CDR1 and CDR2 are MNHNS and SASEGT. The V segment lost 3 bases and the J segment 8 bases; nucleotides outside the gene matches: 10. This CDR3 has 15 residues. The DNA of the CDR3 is TGTGCCAGCAGTGAGGGAGCGGCTGGGGGGGATGAGCAGTTCTTC. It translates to CASSEGAAGGDEQFF.

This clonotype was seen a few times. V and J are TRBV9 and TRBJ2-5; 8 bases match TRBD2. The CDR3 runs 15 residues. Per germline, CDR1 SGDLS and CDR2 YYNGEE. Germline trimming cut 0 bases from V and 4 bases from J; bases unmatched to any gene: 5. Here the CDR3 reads CASSVVGRAGETQYF. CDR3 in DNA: TGTGCCAGCAGCGTAGTCGGGAGGGCCGGAGAGACCCAGTACTTC.

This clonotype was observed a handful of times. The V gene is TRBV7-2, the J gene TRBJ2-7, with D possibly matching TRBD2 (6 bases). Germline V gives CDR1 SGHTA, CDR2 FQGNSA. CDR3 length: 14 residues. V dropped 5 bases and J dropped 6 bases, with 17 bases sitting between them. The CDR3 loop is CASSPGTLRSEQYF. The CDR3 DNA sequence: TGTGCCAGCAGCCCCGGGACTCTCCGCAGCGAGCAGTACTTC.

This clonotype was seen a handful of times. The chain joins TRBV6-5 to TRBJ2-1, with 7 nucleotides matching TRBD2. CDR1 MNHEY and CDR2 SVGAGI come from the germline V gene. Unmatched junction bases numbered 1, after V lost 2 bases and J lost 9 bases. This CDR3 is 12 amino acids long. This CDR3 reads CASSYSGIEQFF. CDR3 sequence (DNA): TGTGCCAGCAGTTACAGCGGGATTGAGCAGTTCTTC.

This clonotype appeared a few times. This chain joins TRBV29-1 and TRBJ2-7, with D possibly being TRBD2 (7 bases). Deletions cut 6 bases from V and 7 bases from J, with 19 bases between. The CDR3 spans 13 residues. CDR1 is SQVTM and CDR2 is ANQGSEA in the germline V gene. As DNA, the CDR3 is TGCAGCGTCCGCTGGGGGAAGGGGGGGGAGCAGTACTTC. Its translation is CSVRWGKGGEQYF.

DNA for the CDR3: TGCAGTGCTAGAGGGCCGAGGGGATATGAGCAGTTCTTC. Its protein is CSARGPRGYEQFF. This sequence joins TRBV20-1 and TRBJ2-1; D could derive from TRBD1 or TRBD2 (5 bases each). Deletions cut 1 base from V and 8 bases from J, with 12 bases between. Germline assignment: CDR1 DFQATT and CDR2 SNEGSKA (reference sequence). This CDR3 spans 13 amino acids.

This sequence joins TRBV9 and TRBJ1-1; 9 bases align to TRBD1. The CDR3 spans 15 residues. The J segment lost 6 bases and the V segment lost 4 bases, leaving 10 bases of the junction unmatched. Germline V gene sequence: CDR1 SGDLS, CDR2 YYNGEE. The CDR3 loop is CASSTTTGGDPEAFF. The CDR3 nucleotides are TGTGCCAGCAGCACCACGACAGGGGGGGATCCTGAAGCTTTCTTT. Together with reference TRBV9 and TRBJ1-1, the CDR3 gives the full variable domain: DSGVTQTPKHLITATGQRVTLRCSPRSGDLSVYWYQQSLDQGLQFLIQYYNGEERAKGNILERFSAQQFPDLHSELNLSSLELGDSALYFCASSTTTGGDPEAFFGQGTRLTVV.

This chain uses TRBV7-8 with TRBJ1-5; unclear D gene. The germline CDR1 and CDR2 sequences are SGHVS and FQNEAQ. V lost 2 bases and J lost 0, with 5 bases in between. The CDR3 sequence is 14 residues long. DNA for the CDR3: TGTGCCAGCAGCTTACCCCATAGCAATCAGCCCCAGCATTTT. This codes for CASSLPHSNQPQHF.

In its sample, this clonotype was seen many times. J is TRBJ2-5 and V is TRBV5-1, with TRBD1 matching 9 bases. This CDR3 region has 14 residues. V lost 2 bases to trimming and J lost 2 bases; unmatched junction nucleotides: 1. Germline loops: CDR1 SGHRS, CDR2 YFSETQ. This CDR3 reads CASSFGTGQETQYF. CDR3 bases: TGCGCCAGCAGCTTCGGGACAGGGCAAGAGACCCAGTACTTC.

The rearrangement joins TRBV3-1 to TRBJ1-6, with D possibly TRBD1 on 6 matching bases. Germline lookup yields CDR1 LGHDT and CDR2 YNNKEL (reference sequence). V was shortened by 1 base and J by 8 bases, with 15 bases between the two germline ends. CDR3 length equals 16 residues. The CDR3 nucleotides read TGTGCCAGCAGCCAAGGATTGTCAGGGGTTTATTCACCCCTCCACTTT. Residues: CASSQGLSGVYSPLHF.

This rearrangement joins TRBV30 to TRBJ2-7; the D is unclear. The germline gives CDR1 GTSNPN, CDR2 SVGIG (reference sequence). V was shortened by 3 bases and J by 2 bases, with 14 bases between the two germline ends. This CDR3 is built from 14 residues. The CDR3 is CAWRRPRRPYEQYF. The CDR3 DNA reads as TGTGCCTGGAGGAGACCCCGAAGGCCCTACGAGCAGTACTTC. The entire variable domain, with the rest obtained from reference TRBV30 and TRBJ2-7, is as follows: SQTIHQWPATLVQPVGSPLSLECTVEGTSNPNLYWYRQAAGRGLQLLFYSVGIGQISSEVPQNLSASRPQDRQFILSSKKLLLSDSGFYLCAWRRPRRPYEQYFGPGTRLTVT.

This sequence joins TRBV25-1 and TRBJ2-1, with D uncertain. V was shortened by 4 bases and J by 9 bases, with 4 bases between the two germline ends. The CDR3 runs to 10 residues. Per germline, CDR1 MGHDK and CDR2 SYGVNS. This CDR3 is CASSGGEQFF. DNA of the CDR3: TGTGCCAGCAGTGGAGGTGAGCAGTTCTTC.